Shown below are 24 T cell receptor beta chains from a single sample sequenced in a study of T cells after yellow fever vaccination. TCRdb re-analysed the 5' RACE reads in MiXCR, keeping a single row per CDR3 protein. This repertoire shows about 310,000 distinct CDR3 sequences, around 4% found once; its top ten account for about a quarter. Sequences were derived from PBMCs, sampled on the day of the yellow fever booster vaccination. The source of these receptors is a man between 18 and 29 years old who received the YFV17D yellow fever vaccine.

This clonotype was seen at least ten times. The V call is TRBV20-1, the J call TRBJ2-7, with 12 bases that match TRBD2. This CDR3 has 14 amino acids. Germline assignment: CDR1 DFQATT and CDR2 SNEGSKA (reference sequence). The V gene end was trimmed by 5 bases and the J gene end by 2 bases; junction bases not matched to a gene: 4. This CDR3 is CSAGLAGPPYEQYF. The CDR3 nucleotides read TGCAGTGCTGGACTAGCGGGACCCCCCTACGAGCAGTACTTC.

The chain uses TRBV12-3 or TRBV12-4 and TRBJ1-5; D may be TRBD1 (5 bases). The CDR3 consists of 18 residues. V gave up 4 bases and J gave up 4 bases, with 23 bases separating them. Here the CDR3 reads CASSSRFLGTDVNQPQHF. The CDR3 DNA follows: TGTGCCAGCAGTTCTAGATTTTTGGGGACGGACGTAAATCAGCCCCAGCATTTT.

In this sample, this clonotype turned up a few times. The V call is TRBV7-8, the J call TRBJ2-3; D is unresolved. The germline V gene encodes CDR1 SGHVS and CDR2 FQNEAQ. V was cut by 1 base and J by 4 bases, with 18 bases left in between. The CDR3 loop spans 17 amino acids. The CDR3 DNA follows: TGTGCCAGCAGCTTAGTGCTCCCAGGACGAAGCGCAGATACGCAGTATTTT. Translated: CASSLVLPGRSADTQYF. The complete variable domain, with remaining parts taken from reference TRBV7-8 and TRBJ2-3, reads GAGVSQSPRYKVAKRGQDVALRCDPISGHVSLFWYQQALGQGPEFLTYFQNEAQLDKSGLPSDRFFAERPEGSVSTLKIQRTQQEDSAVYLCASSLVLPGRSADTQYFGPGTRLTVL.

This clonotype was detected many times. The chain joins TRBV11-2 to TRBJ2-1; 10 bases align to TRBD2. CDR1 and CDR2 (germline): SGHAT, FQNNGV. The CDR3 has 16 amino acids. V trimming: 3 bases; J trimming: 4 bases; junction bases outside the gene matches: 6. The CDR3 DNA reads as TGTGCCAGCAGCTTGATCAGCGGGGGGGCTTACAATGAGCAGTTCTTC. It yields the protein CASSLISGGAYNEQFF.

This clonotype has more than one count but fewer than ten. The V gene is TRBV5-4, the J gene TRBJ1-2, with D maybe TRBD1 (6 bases). V was trimmed by 4 bases and J by 9 bases, leaving 19 bases between them. This CDR3 is 14 amino acids long. The germline CDR1 and CDR2 sequences are SGHNT and YYREEE (reference sequence). This CDR3 reads CASSGLGTGARYTF. CDR3 coding DNA: TGTGCCAGCAGCGGACTTGGCACGGGGGCTCGCTACACCTTC.

In DNA, the CDR3 is TGTGCCAGCAGCCGCGAACAGGGAAATGGCTACACCTTC. Translation gives CASSREQGNGYTF. The gene calls are TRBV3-1 and TRBJ1-2; maybe TRBD1 (6 bases). The V gene's germline CDR1 is LGHDT and CDR2 YNNKEL (reference sequence). CDR3 length: 13 amino acids. Trimming shortened V by 4 bases and J by 6 bases, and 12 bases separated the two germline ends.

This clonotype was seen a few times. This chain connects TRBV6-5 to TRBJ2-5, with TRBD1 identical over 10 bases. J lost 1 base, V lost 7 bases, and 6 bases had no gene match. The CDR3 sequence is 15 residues long. Germline values: CDR1 MNHEY, CDR2 SVGAGI. CDR3 region: CASIGDRGAQETQYF. CDR3 DNA sequence: TGTGCCAGCATCGGGGACAGGGGAGCCCAAGAGACCCAGTACTTC.

This clonotype was observed a handful of times. The chain links TRBV12-3 or TRBV12-4 to TRBJ1-1; a possible D gene is TRBD1 (5 bases). Trimming shortened V by 3 bases and J by 6 bases, and 23 bases separated the two germline ends. The CDR3 has 17 residues. CDR3 loop: CASSFLLIGGKRPEAFF. In DNA, the CDR3 is TGTGCCAGCAGTTTTCTGCTAATTGGGGGGAAGAGGCCTGAAGCTTTCTTT.

This clonotype was picked up many times. The chain recombines TRBV4-1 with TRBJ1-3, with 8 bases fitting TRBD1. Trimming took 0 bases from V and 3 from J; bases not matched to a gene: 4. This CDR3 comprises 16 residues. Germline CDR1 and CDR2: MGHRA and YSYEKL. The CDR3 DNA follows: TGCGCCAGCAGCCAAGAGCCAGGGGGCATTGGAAACACCATATATTTT. This translates into CASSQEPGGIGNTIYF.

This clonotype showed up just a few times. The chain employs TRBV6-2 or TRBV6-3 and TRBJ2-1; the D gene is possibly TRBD2 (6 bases). V lost 4 bases and J 5 bases, leaving 12 bases between the germline ends. The germline gives CDR1 MNHEY, CDR2 SVGEGT. The CDR3 runs to 14 residues. CDR3 in amino acids: CASSWGGANNEQFF. The CDR3 region has the DNA TGTGCCAGCAGTTGGGGCGGGGCGAACAATGAGCAGTTCTTC.

This clonotype has only a few counts. The gene calls are TRBV5-1 and TRBJ1-5; 8 bases align to TRBD1. CDR1 and CDR2 from the germline V gene are SGHRS and YFSETQ. J was trimmed by 4 bases and V by 4 bases; bases with no gene match: 7. There are 15 residues in the CDR3. Here the CDR3 reads CASSATGDMNQPQHF. The CDR3 DNA sequence: TGCGCCAGCAGCGCGACAGGGGACATGAATCAGCCCCAGCATTTT.

This chain links TRBV4-2 with TRBJ1-1; D is undetermined. The V gene's germline CDR1 is LGHNA and CDR2 YNFKEQ. The CDR3 totals 13 residues. V was cut by 3 bases and J by 4 bases, with 9 bases left in between. For the CDR3, the DNA is TGTGCCAGCAGCCACCCTGAGGGCACTGAAGCTTTCTTT. Its protein product is CASSHPEGTEAFF.

CDR3 sequence (DNA): TGTGCTAGTGGTTTGGGCCGGTTACTATACGAGCAGTACTTC. Translating it yields CASGLGRLLYEQYF. This chain links TRBV12-5 with TRBJ2-7; D unresolved. CDR3 length: 14 amino acids. The germline CDR1 and CDR2 sequences are LGHNT and FRNRAP. Trimming removed 1 base at V and 4 bases at J, with 11 bases between. The full variable domain, in which reference TRBV12-5 and TRBJ2-7 provide the parts outside the CDR3, is DARVTQTPRHKVTEMGQEVTMRCQPILGHNTVFWYRQTMMQGLELLAYFRNRAPLDDSGMPKDRFSAEMPDATLATLKIQPSEPRDSAVYFCASGLGRLLYEQYFGPGTRLTVT.

This clonotype has ten or more counts. V gene TRBV5-1 combines with J gene TRBJ2-1, with D perhaps matching TRBD2 (5 bases). The ends were cut back, 5 bases at V and 0 bases at J, with 12 bases in the middle. CDR1 SGHRS and CDR2 YFSETQ come from the germline V gene. This CDR3 contains 15 residues. Here the CDR3 DNA reads TGCGCCAGCAGAGTGGGAGCGGTCTCCTACAATGAGCAGTTCTTC. Translating gives CASRVGAVSYNEQFF.

There are many counts of this clonotype. The chain has TRBV4-2 and TRBJ2-7, with 9 positions matching TRBD2. The germline V gene encodes CDR1 LGHNA and CDR2 YNFKEQ. The CDR3 contains 16 residues. V lost 1 base to trimming and J lost 6 bases; unmatched junction nucleotides: 10. CDR3: CASSQGAGTSMGEQYF. The DNA of the CDR3 is TGTGCCAGCAGCCAAGGCGCCGGGACTAGCATGGGCGAGCAGTACTTC.

This clonotype was picked up many times. The CDR3 nucleotides read TGTGCCAGCTCACCACCCAGGGTTACCGGGGAGCTGTTTTTT. Amino acids: CASSPPRVTGELFF. The chain carries TRBV18 and TRBJ2-2; D perhaps matches TRBD1 (5 bases). This CDR3 spans 14 amino acids. Germline assignment: CDR1 KGHSH and CDR2 LQKENI. With 0 bases removed from V and 5 bases from J, the gap between germline ends came to 7 bases.

This clonotype occurred many times. This chain links TRBV12-5 with TRBJ2-1; no clear D. The V gene's germline CDR1 is LGHNT and CDR2 FRNRAP. The CDR3 totals 12 residues. Trimming pared 6 bases from V and 9 bases from J, leaving 12 bases between. CDR3 protein: CASGSATTEQFF. CDR3 nucleotides: TGTGCTAGTGGCTCGGCCACTACTGAGCAGTTCTTC.

The V call is TRBV20-1, the J call TRBJ1-3; D possibly corresponds to TRBD1 (5 bases). Per germline, CDR1 DFQATT and CDR2 SNEGSKA (reference sequence). V lost 1 base to trimming and J lost 2 bases, with 12 bases between them. The CDR3 is made up of 15 amino acids. The DNA of the CDR3 is TGCAGTGCTAGAGGCCCGACAGAAGCTGGAAACACCATATATTTT. This encodes CSARGPTEAGNTIYF.

This rearrangement joins TRBV7-9 to TRBJ2-1, with 7 positions matching TRBD2. Germline trimming cut 8 bases from V and 5 bases from J; bases unmatched to any gene: 9. This CDR3 spans 14 amino acids. Germline V gene lookup returns CDR1 SEHNR and CDR2 FQNEAQ (reference sequence). Written as DNA, the CDR3 is TGTGCCAGCGGGGTCAGCGGGGACCACAATGAGCAGTTCTTC. Protein sequence: CASGVSGDHNEQFF.

In this sample, this clonotype turned up many times. At one of its ends the junction is not consistent with the germline gene, which may arise from a read error. The gene calls are TRBV5-1 and TRBJ2-5; D is unresolved. There are 12 residues in the CDR3. Germline assignment: CDR1 SGHRS and CDR2 YFSETQ. The CDR3 here is CASSLTQETQYF. CDR3 sequence (DNA): TGTGCCAGCAGCTTAACACAAGAGACCCAGTACTTC.

This clonotype was counted many times. This chain joins TRBV19 and TRBJ1-6; D not certain. Germline lookup yields CDR1 LNHDA and CDR2 SQIVND (reference sequence). V was pared by 8 bases and J by 5 bases, with 13 bases between. The CDR3 is 14 amino acids. As DNA, the CDR3 is TGTGCCAGTTCCGATTTTCTAGATAATTCACCCCTCCACTTT. This encodes CASSDFLDNSPLHF.

The V and J genes are TRBV3-1 and TRBJ1-1; TRBD1 might be the D (6 bases). V dropped 0 bases and J dropped 3 bases, with 8 bases sitting between them. The CDR3 extends over 14 amino acids. The germline CDR1 and CDR2 sequences are LGHDT and YNNKEL (reference sequence). The CDR3 coding sequence is TGTGCCAGCAGCCAAGAGCACAGGGACACTGAAGCTTTCTTT. Its protein is CASSQEHRDTEAFF.

This clonotype was seen repeatedly, ten times or more. The gene calls are TRBV5-1 and TRBJ2-3, with 10 bases identical to TRBD2. The germline gives CDR1 SGHRS, CDR2 YFSETQ. This CDR3 is 15 amino acids long. V dropped 4 bases and J dropped 6; count of bases not matched to a gene: 8. CDR3 sequence: CASSLAGAPEDTQYF. CDR3 nucleotide sequence: TGCGCCAGCAGCCTAGCGGGGGCCCCCGAGGATACGCAGTATTTT.

The genes are TRBV19 and TRBJ1-1; 7 bases line up with TRBD1. The CDR3 is 14 amino acids. V lost 6 bases to trimming and J lost 5 bases; unmatched junction nucleotides: 9. Germline lookup yields CDR1 LNHDA and CDR2 SQIVND (reference sequence). The CDR3 nucleotides read TGTGCCAGTAGCCCCCAGGGGGTTTGGACTGAAGCTTTCTTT. Translated, it gives CASSPQGVWTEAFF.